This is a list of T cell receptor beta chains from one sample in a study of neurological immune-mediated disorders. From the 5' RACE reads, TCRdb called clonotypes with MiXCR, one entry per CDR3 protein. The sample records under 130,000 distinct CDR3 sequences, about a tenth being singletons. Sequencing used PBMCs. All receptors derive from a female donor with HTLV-1-associated myelopathy (HAM/TSP). Both conserved end residues are part of each CDR3. D genes are given only for firm matches. Clone sizes are given selectively: once, few, many, or a class where the clone is expanded.

D gene: .
J gene: TRBJ2-5
V gene: TRBV7-9
clone size: .
CDR3 protein: CASSLLLDTETQYF
CDR3 DNA: TGTGCCAGCAGCTTGCTCCTGGATACGGAGACCCAGTACTTC

D gene: .
J gene: TRBJ2-5
V gene: TRBV7-2
clone size: few
CDR3 protein: CASSLAKWETQYF
CDR3 DNA: TGTGCCAGCAGCTTAGCGAAATGGGAGACCCAGTACTTC

D gene: TRBD1
J gene: TRBJ2-7
V gene: TRBV10-1
clone size: .
CDR3 protein: CASSELSGQGFYEQYF
CDR3 DNA: TGCGCCAGCAGTGAGCTCTCCGGACAGGGGTTCTACGAGCAGTACTTC

D gene: .
J gene: TRBJ2-6
V gene: TRBV20-1
clone size: many
CDR3 protein: CSAREVSSSSGANVLTF
CDR3 DNA: TGCAGTGCTAGAGAGGTCAGCTCCTCCTCTGGGGCCAACGTCCTGACTTTC

D gene: TRBD2
J gene: TRBJ2-7
V gene: TRBV28
clone size: .
CDR3 protein: CASSPSAGGSYEQYF
CDR3 DNA: TGTGCCAGCAGCCCCTCGGCGGGGGGCTCCTACGAGCAGTACTTC

D gene: .
J gene: TRBJ2-7
V gene: TRBV12-3/TRBV12-4
clone size: many
CDR3 protein: CASSPVRGRYEQYF
CDR3 DNA: TGTGCCAGCAGTCCCGTCCGGGGGAGGTACGAGCAGTACTTC

D gene: .
J gene: TRBJ2-7
V gene: TRBV10-3
clone size: many
CDR3 protein: CAISGGAGADSYEQYF
CDR3 DNA: TGTGCCATCAGTGGTGGCGCGGGGGCCGACTCCTACGAGCAGTACTTC

D gene: TRBD1
J gene: TRBJ2-7
V gene: TRBV5-1
clone size: few
CDR3 protein: CASSKSGTGPIYEQYF
CDR3 DNA: TGCGCCAGCAGCAAGTCCGGGACAGGGCCAATCTACGAGCAGTACTTC

D gene: TRBD1
J gene: TRBJ1-1
V gene: TRBV20-1
clone size: many
CDR3 protein: CSAGTGGRTEAFF
CDR3 DNA: TGCAGTGCGGGGACAGGGGGGCGGACTGAAGCTTTCTTT

D gene: .
J gene: TRBJ2-7
V gene: TRBV5-6
clone size: many
CDR3 protein: CASRGAGTLREQYF
CDR3 DNA: TGTGCCAGCCGCGGGGCGGGAACCCTACGGGAGCAGTACTTC

D gene: .
J gene: TRBJ2-2
V gene: TRBV3-1
clone size: many
CDR3 protein: CASSQRGYTGELFF
CDR3 DNA: TGTGCCAGCAGCCAGCGGGGATACACCGGGGAGCTGTTTTTT

D gene: .
J gene: TRBJ1-2
V gene: TRBV5-1
clone size: many
CDR3 protein: CASSVNPANYGYTF
CDR3 DNA: TGCGCCAGCAGCGTCAACCCCGCTAACTATGGCTACACCTTC

D gene: TRBD1
J gene: TRBJ1-4
V gene: TRBV4-1
clone size: many
CDR3 protein: CASSQGDRRVGEKLFF
CDR3 DNA: TGCGCCAGCAGCCAAGGGGACAGGAGAGTAGGTGAAAAACTGTTTTTT

D gene: TRBD2
J gene: TRBJ2-1
V gene: TRBV29-1
clone size: many
CDR3 protein: CSVEGLAGGPFNEQFF
CDR3 DNA: TGCAGCGTTGAGGGACTAGCGGGGGGGCCGTTTAATGAGCAGTTCTTC

D gene: TRBD2
J gene: TRBJ2-1
V gene: TRBV20-1
clone size: few
CDR3 protein: CRAPGGQTNEQFF
CDR3 DNA: TGCAGGGCACCGGGGGGGCAAACTAATGAGCAGTTCTTC

D gene: .
J gene: TRBJ1-1
V gene: TRBV5-1
clone size: .
CDR3 protein: CASSLDLGAGTEAFF
CDR3 DNA: TGCGCCAGCAGCTTGGATCTGGGGGCGGGCACTGAAGCTTTCTTT

D gene: .
J gene: TRBJ2-1
V gene: TRBV7-8
clone size: .
CDR3 protein: CASSLALGSYNEQFF
CDR3 DNA: TGTGCCAGCAGCTTAGCGTTGGGGTCCTACAATGAGCAGTTCTTC

D gene: TRBD1
J gene: TRBJ2-6
V gene: TRBV18
clone size: .
CDR3 protein: CASSVGQGSGANVLTF
CDR3 DNA: TGTGCCAGCTCAGTCGGACAGGGCTCTGGGGCCAACGTCCTGACTTTC

D gene: .
J gene: TRBJ2-7
V gene: TRBV7-9
clone size: many
CDR3 protein: CASSLLGIAYEQYF
CDR3 DNA: TGTGCCAGCAGCTTACTCGGAATTGCCTACGAGCAGTACTTC

D gene: .
J gene: TRBJ2-5
V gene: TRBV2
clone size: once
CDR3 protein: CASSGGLAETQYF
CDR3 DNA: TGTGCCAGCAGTGGTGGGCTAGCGGAGACCCAGTACTTC

D gene: .
J gene: TRBJ2-3
V gene: TRBV7-2
clone size: .
CDR3 protein: CASSARPGTQYF
CDR3 DNA: TGTGCCAGCAGCGCGAGGCCGGGTACGCAGTATTTT

D gene: TRBD1
J gene: TRBJ2-5
V gene: TRBV6-6
clone size: many
CDR3 protein: CASSYQDRRQETQYF
CDR3 DNA: TGTGCCAGCAGTTACCAGGACAGGCGGCAAGAGACCCAGTACTTC

D gene: TRBD1
J gene: TRBJ2-1
V gene: TRBV20-1
clone size: many
CDR3 protein: CSALTGQGAHEQFF
CDR3 DNA: TGCAGTGCCTTGACGGGACAGGGGGCTCATGAGCAGTTCTTC

D gene: TRBD1
J gene: TRBJ2-1
V gene: TRBV20-1
clone size: many
CDR3 protein: CSARLVGQGSYNEQFF
CDR3 DNA: TGCAGTGCTAGACTAGTCGGACAGGGGTCCTACAATGAGCAGTTCTTC

D gene: TRBD1
J gene: TRBJ2-1
V gene: TRBV28
clone size: many
CDR3 protein: CASSQNRGQRNEQFF
CDR3 DNA: TGTGCCAGCAGTCAAAACAGGGGACAGAGGAATGAGCAGTTCTTC

D gene: .
J gene: TRBJ2-1
V gene: TRBV7-9
clone size: .
CDR3 protein: CASSLGGRGSYNEQFF
CDR3 DNA: TGTGCCAGCAGCTTAGGGGGAAGGGGTTCCTACAATGAGCAGTTCTTC

D gene: TRBD2
J gene: TRBJ2-5
V gene: TRBV20-1
clone size: .
CDR3 protein: CSAPRRTSGVGTQYF
CDR3 DNA: TGCAGTGCTCCCCGGCGGACTAGCGGGGTAGGGACCCAGTACTTC

D gene: TRBD1
J gene: TRBJ2-4
V gene: TRBV5-8
clone size: many
CDR3 protein: CASSLVRGTGKNIQYF
CDR3 DNA: TGTGCCAGCAGCTTGGTCCGTGGGACAGGGAAAAACATTCAGTACTTC

D gene: .
J gene: TRBJ2-7
V gene: TRBV7-9
clone size: many
CDR3 protein: CASSLPGSYEQYF
CDR3 DNA: TGTGCCAGCAGCTTACCGGGTTCCTACGAGCAGTACTTC

D gene: TRBD1
J gene: TRBJ2-7
V gene: TRBV3-1
clone size: many
CDR3 protein: CASSRGQDSLF
CDR3 DNA: TGTGCCAGCAGCCGCGGACAGGACTCGCTTTTC

D gene: .
J gene: TRBJ2-3
V gene: TRBV21-1
clone size: many
CDR3 protein: CASSARGVRTDTQYF
CDR3 DNA: TGTGCCAGCAGCGCCCGGGGGGTCCGAACAGATACGCAGTATTTT

D gene: TRBD1
J gene: TRBJ2-1
V gene: TRBV5-5
clone size: .
CDR3 protein: CASSGHGQGDEQFF
CDR3 DNA: TGTGCCAGCAGCGGGCACGGACAGGGGGATGAGCAGTTCTTC

D gene: .
J gene: TRBJ1-2
V gene: TRBV12-3/TRBV12-4
clone size: many
CDR3 protein: CASSLPEGYGYTF
CDR3 DNA: TGTGCCAGCAGTTTACCAGAGGGGTATGGCTACACCTTC

D gene: .
J gene: TRBJ1-6
V gene: TRBV6-1
clone size: .
CDR3 protein: CASSESPIVGSPLHF
CDR3 DNA: TGTGCCAGCAGTGAAAGCCCCATTGTCGGTTCACCCCTCCACTTT

D gene: TRBD1
J gene: TRBJ2-1
V gene: TRBV7-7
clone size: few
CDR3 protein: CASGMGTGATPHEQFF
CDR3 DNA: TGTGCCAGCGGCATGGGCACAGGGGCCACTCCCCATGAGCAGTTCTTC

D gene: .
J gene: TRBJ1-4
V gene: TRBV5-1
clone size: .
CDR3 protein: CASSSTGKEKLFF
CDR3 DNA: TGCGCCAGCAGCAGCACAGGAAAGGAAAAACTGTTTTTT

D gene: TRBD1
J gene: TRBJ1-1
V gene: TRBV6-5
clone size: many
CDR3 protein: CASARGGKNTEAFF
CDR3 DNA: TGTGCCAGCGCGCGAGGGGGCAAAAACACTGAAGCTTTCTTT

D gene: .
J gene: TRBJ1-6
V gene: TRBV6-5
clone size: few
CDR3 protein: CASSYSGTPNSPLHF
CDR3 DNA: TGTGCCAGCAGTTACTCGGGGACCCCCAATTCACCCCTCCACTTT

D gene: TRBD2
J gene: TRBJ2-3
V gene: TRBV13
clone size: many
CDR3 protein: CASSFYVSGAGGADTQYF
CDR3 DNA: TGTGCCAGCAGCTTCTACGTGTCTGGAGCGGGGGGGGCAGATACGCAGTATTTT